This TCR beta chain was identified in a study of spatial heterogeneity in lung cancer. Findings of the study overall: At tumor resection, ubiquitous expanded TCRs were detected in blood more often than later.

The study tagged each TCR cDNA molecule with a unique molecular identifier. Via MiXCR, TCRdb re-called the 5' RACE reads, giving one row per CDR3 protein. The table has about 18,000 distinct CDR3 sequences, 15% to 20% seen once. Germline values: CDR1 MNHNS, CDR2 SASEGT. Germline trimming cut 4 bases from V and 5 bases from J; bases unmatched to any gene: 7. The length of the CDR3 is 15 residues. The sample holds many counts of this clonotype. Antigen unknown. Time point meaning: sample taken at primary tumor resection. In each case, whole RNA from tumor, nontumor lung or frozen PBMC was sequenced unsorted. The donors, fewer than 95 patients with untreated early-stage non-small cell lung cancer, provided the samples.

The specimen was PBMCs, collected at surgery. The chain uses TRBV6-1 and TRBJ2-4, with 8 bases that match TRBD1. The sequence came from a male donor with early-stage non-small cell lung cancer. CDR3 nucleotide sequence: TGTGCCAGCAGTGGCATCCAGGGGGCTCAAAACATTCAGTACTTC. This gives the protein CASSGIQGAQNIQYF.